This TCR beta chain was found in a study of T cells in tumors after PD-1 blockade. For the study at large: Treatment was either pembrolizumab 200 mg every 3 weeks or cemiplimab 350 mg every 2 weeks. Daily vismodegib 150 mg continued in a subset of anti-PD-1-treated patients.

The assay was immunoSEQ multiplex PCR, and TCRdb's table has in-frame clones only and misses some. The sample includes 10,000 to 15,000 clones, roughly three fifths seen only once; the top ten take under 30%. Study results and caveats: About 41% of tumor TCR clonotypes were also found in blood.

With V trimmed by 3 bases and J by 7 bases, 12 bases remained unmatched. The CDR3 is made up of 18 amino acids. Germline CDR1 reads KGHDR; CDR2 reads SFDVKD. Before and after PD-1 blockade, biopsies were collected from the same primary tumor site. This clone was seen only once. Its specificity is unknown. V gene TRBV24-1 combines with J gene TRBJ2-2; TRBD2 aligns across 11 bases. The TCR sequence derives from a human donor with cutaneous squamous cell carcinoma. This specimen consisted of tumor tissue, obtained before anti-PD-1 treatment. The CDR3 coding sequence is TGTGCCACCAGTGATCCCGGAACTAGCGGGGGTGGCGTCGGGGAGCTGTTTTTT. This encodes CATSDPGTSGGGVGELFF.